The 20 T cell receptor beta chains below come from one sample, sequenced in a study of blood T cell repertoires in COVID-19. Clones were sequenced by immunoSEQ multiplex PCR, and TCRdb holds only the in-frame ones, with some missing. In the table there are 150,000 or so clones, over 90% of which are singletons. The sample consisted of peripheral blood. Source of these receptors: a man between 50 and 59 years old with acute or convalescent COVID-19.

The V and J genes are TRBV9 and TRBJ1-1; 11 bases match TRBD1. V gave up 5 bases and J gave up 9 bases; unmatched junction bases: 6. This CDR3 region has 13 residues. The germline V gene has CDR1 SGDLS and CDR2 YYNGEE. The CDR3 nucleotides are TGTGCCAGCAGGCCAGGACAGGGGGCTCAAGCTTTCTTT. Amino acid sequence: CASRPGQGAQAFF.

This sequence joins TRBV2 and TRBJ2-5, with no clear D. The CDR3 loop spans 13 amino acids. With 1 base removed from V and 1 base from J, the gap between germline ends came to 4 bases. The germline V gene encodes CDR1 SNHLY and CDR2 FYNNEI. The CDR3, as DNA: TGTGCCAGCAGTGAAGACAGCCAAGAGACCCAGTACTTC. This sequence encodes CASSEDSQETQYF. The whole variable domain, filled in from reference TRBV2 and TRBJ2-5, reads EPEVTQTPSHQVTQMGQEVILRCVPISNHLYFYWYRQILGQKVEFLVSFYNNEISEKSEIFDDQFSVERPDGSNFTLKIRSTKLEDSAMYFCASSEDSQETQYFGPGTRLLVL.

This chain's CDR3 is CASSQGDRARRALHF. CDR3 nucleotide sequence: TGTGCCAGCAGCCAAGGGGACAGGGCCCGTAGAGCCCTCCACTTT. This chain joins TRBV3-1 (or the pseudogene TRBV3-2) and TRBJ1-6; 9 nucleotides agree with TRBD1. The CDR3 extends over 15 amino acids. J gave up 14 bases and V 1 base, and 9 bases lay outside the gene matches. The germline V gene encodes CDR1 LGHDT and CDR2 YNNKEL (reference sequence).

The chain is built from TRBV2 and TRBJ2-7, with 7 bases that match TRBD1. V shed 4 bases and J 5 bases; nucleotides not matched to a gene: 8. Germline V CDR1 and CDR2: SNHLY, FYNNEI. This CDR3 is 14 amino acids long. The CDR3 sequence is CASSAGTVFHEQYF. Written as DNA, the CDR3 is TGTGCCAGCAGTGCCGGGACAGTTTTCCACGAGCAGTACTTC.

This clone was seen just once. J is TRBJ1-3 and V is TRBV7-2, with D perhaps TRBD1 (5 bases). V was cut by 5 bases and J by 4 bases, with 15 bases left in between. Germline assignment: CDR1 SGHTA and CDR2 FQGNSA. The CDR3 totals 15 residues. CDR3 coding DNA: TGTGCCAGCAGCCCTCGGGGGGGACGAGGAAACACCATATATTTT. Translated: CASSPRGGRGNTIYF.

The chain combines TRBV12-3 or TRBV12-4 with TRBJ1-2; possibly TRBD1 for D (6 bases). The CDR3 is made up of 13 amino acids. Trimming cost V 6 bases and J 4 bases, with 12 bases left between them. The CDR3 DNA sequence: TGTGCCAGCAGCTCCCGGGACACCTATGGCTACACCTTC. Its protein is CASSSRDTYGYTF.

V is TRBV7-9 and J is TRBJ1-2; TRBD1 matches at 11 bases. V was clipped by 5 bases and J by 2 bases; unmatched bases: 10. Germline CDR1 and CDR2: SEHNR and FQNEAQ (reference sequence). This CDR3 has 17 residues. The CDR3 nucleotides read TGTGCCAGCAGCACCCGGGACAGGGGGGCCTTCAACTATGGCTACACCTTC. Protein: CASSTRDRGAFNYGYTF.

The gene calls are TRBV4-1 and TRBJ2-2, with 8 bases that match TRBD2. This CDR3 is built from 16 residues. J was trimmed by 6 bases and V by 1 base; bases with no gene match: 7. CDR1 and CDR2 from the germline V gene are MGHRA and YSYEKL. The CDR3 reads CASSQVPSGYPGELFF. In DNA, the CDR3 is TGCGCCAGCAGCCAAGTACCTAGCGGGTATCCCGGGGAGCTGTTTTTT.

The rearrangement joins TRBV6-2 or TRBV6-3 to TRBJ2-1; a possible D gene is TRBD1 (6 bases). Germline V gene data show CDR1 as MNHEY and CDR2 as SVGEGT. Trimming cost V 6 bases and J 11 bases, with 11 bases left between them. The CDR3 spans 11 residues. In nucleotides, the CDR3 is TGTGCCAGCAGCGGCACAGGGAAGCAGTTCTTC. Translating gives CASSGTGKQFF.

The chain links TRBV28 to TRBJ1-1; no definite D call. The ends were cut back, 6 bases at V and 6 bases at J, with 14 bases in the middle. This CDR3 has 13 residues. Germline values: CDR1 MDHEN, CDR2 SYDVKM. The DNA for the CDR3 is TGTGCCAGCAGCTTCCCTACCATTCCTGAAGCTTTCTTT. Its protein product is CASSFPTIPEAFF.

CDR3 nucleotide sequence: TGTGCCAGCAGCTTATTACAGGGTGATTCACCCCTCCACTTT. Encoded protein: CASSLLQGDSPLHF. This chain links TRBV7-9 with TRBJ1-6; TRBD1 might be the D (6 bases). Trimming cost V 2 bases and J 8 bases, with 10 bases left between them. Germline V gene lookup returns CDR1 SEHNR and CDR2 FQNEAQ (reference sequence). CDR3 size: 14 residues.

The chain employs TRBV6-5 and TRBJ1-2; TRBD1 matches 11 bases. Germline V CDR1 and CDR2: MNHEY, SVGAGI. Trimming removed 4 bases from V and 1 base from J; junction bases left unmatched: 2. CDR3 length: 15 amino acids. As DNA, the CDR3 is TGTGCCAGCAGTTTGGACAGGGGGCTTAACTATGGCTACACCTTC. It yields the protein CASSLDRGLNYGYTF.

The rearrangement links TRBV5-6 to TRBJ1-2; D perhaps matches TRBD1 (5 bases). This CDR3 is 15 amino acids long. From germline, CDR1 is SGHDT and CDR2 YYEEEE. The V end was cut by 2 bases, the J end by 6 bases, with 17 bases between. CDR3: CASSFLVTEVHGYTF. The CDR3 DNA sequence: TGTGCCAGCAGCTTTCTCGTGACAGAAGTACATGGCTACACCTTC.

This chain connects TRBV5-5 to TRBJ1-2, with 7 bases aligning to TRBD1. J lost 4 bases, V lost 4 bases, and 13 bases had no gene match. This CDR3 contains 16 residues. Germline V gives CDR1 SGHKS, CDR2 YYEKEE (reference sequence). In DNA form, the CDR3 reads TGTGCCAGCAGCCTGTTTCCCCAGGGGGACGGCTATGGCTACACCTTC. It is translated as CASSLFPQGDGYGYTF.

The chain employs TRBV18 and TRBJ1-5; D uncertain. Germline loops: CDR1 KGHSH, CDR2 LQKENI. The CDR3 length is 15 residues. The V end was cut by 3 bases, the J end by 5 bases, with 14 bases between. CDR3 nucleotide sequence: TGTGCCAGCTCACCGTTGGCGGGTGCGGATCAGCCCCAGCATTTT. Protein sequence: CASSPLAGADQPQHF.

This clone occurred once. The chain uses TRBV6-6 and TRBJ1-1; D remains unclear. This CDR3 spans 14 amino acids. Germline loops: CDR1 MNHNY, CDR2 SVGAGI (reference sequence). Trimming left V 5 bases short and J 3 bases short, with 13 bases between. The chain's CDR3 is CASSDLREYTEAFF. In DNA, the CDR3 is TGTGCCAGCAGTGATCTCCGGGAGTACACTGAAGCTTTCTTT.

The genes are TRBV3-1 (or the pseudogene TRBV3-2) and TRBJ1-6; perhaps TRBD1 as D (5 bases). The V and J ends lost 4 bases and 6 bases respectively, with 19 bases between them. The CDR3 has 17 residues. Germline CDR1 LGHDT, CDR2 YNNKEL (reference sequence). This CDR3 reads CASSLTGGTGANSPLHF. DNA for the CDR3: TGTGCCAGCAGCCTTACGGGCGGGACCGGAGCTAATTCACCCCTCCACTTT.

Only a few counts were recorded for this clone. V gene TRBV5-1 combines with J gene TRBJ2-7, with 7 bases fitting TRBD1. V trimming: 0 bases; J trimming: 4 bases; junction bases outside the gene matches: 4. CDR1 and CDR2 from the germline V gene are SGHRS and YFSETQ. The CDR3 totals 14 residues. As DNA, the CDR3 is TGCGCCAGCAGCTTGGCTGCAGGGGGATACGAGCAGTACGTC. Translating it yields CASSLAAGGYEQYV.

CDR3 residues: CASSTRTSGTYEQYF. The CDR3 DNA is TGTGCCAGCAGCACGAGGACTAGCGGGACCTACGAGCAGTACTTC. The chain uses TRBV21-1 and TRBJ2-7; the tabulated D call, TRBD2, remains unverified against the DNA. TRBV21-1 has pseudogene status. There are 15 residues in the CDR3.

V and J are TRBV5-8 and TRBJ2-3; 10 bases line up with TRBD2. V lost 0 bases to trimming and J lost 10 bases; unmatched junction nucleotides: 8. The CDR3 consists of 15 residues. Germline V gene lookup returns CDR1 SGHTS and CDR2 YDEGEE. CDR3: CASSLGGLAGVPQYF. The CDR3, as DNA: TGTGCCAGCAGCTTGGGCGGCCTAGCGGGAGTCCCGCAGTATTTT.